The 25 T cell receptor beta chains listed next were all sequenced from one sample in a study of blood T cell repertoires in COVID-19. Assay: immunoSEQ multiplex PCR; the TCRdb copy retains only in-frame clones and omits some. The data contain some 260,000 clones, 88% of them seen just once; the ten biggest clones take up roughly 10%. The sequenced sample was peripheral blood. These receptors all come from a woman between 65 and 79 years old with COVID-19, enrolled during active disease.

The CDR3 spells CASSTTGYSEAFF. Written as DNA, the CDR3 is TGTGCCAGCAGCACGACAGGGTACAGTGAAGCTTTCTTT. The chain joins TRBV5-4 to TRBJ1-1, with 7 bases fitting TRBD1. V lost 4 bases and J lost 7; bases outside the gene matches: 7. The V gene's germline CDR1 is SGHNT and CDR2 YYREEE (reference sequence). There are 13 residues in the CDR3.

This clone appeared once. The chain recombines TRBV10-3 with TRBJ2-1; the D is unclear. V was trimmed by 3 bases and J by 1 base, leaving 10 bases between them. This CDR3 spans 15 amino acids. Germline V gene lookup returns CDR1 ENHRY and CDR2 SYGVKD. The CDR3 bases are TGTGCCATCAGTGACCGGAGTAGATCCTACAATGAGCAGTTCTTC. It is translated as CAISDRSRSYNEQFF.

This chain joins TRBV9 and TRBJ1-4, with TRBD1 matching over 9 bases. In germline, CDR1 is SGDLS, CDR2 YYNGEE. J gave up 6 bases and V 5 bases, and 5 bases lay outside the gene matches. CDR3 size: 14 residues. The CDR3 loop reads CASSIGTGYEKLFF. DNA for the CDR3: TGTGCCAGCAGTATCGGGACAGGGTATGAAAAACTGTTTTTT. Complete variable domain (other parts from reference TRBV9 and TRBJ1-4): DSGVTQTPKHLITATGQRVTLRCSPRSGDLSVYWYQQSLDQGLQFLIQYYNGEERAKGNILERFSAQQFPDLHSELNLSSLELGDSALYFCASSIGTGYEKLFFGSGTQLSVL.

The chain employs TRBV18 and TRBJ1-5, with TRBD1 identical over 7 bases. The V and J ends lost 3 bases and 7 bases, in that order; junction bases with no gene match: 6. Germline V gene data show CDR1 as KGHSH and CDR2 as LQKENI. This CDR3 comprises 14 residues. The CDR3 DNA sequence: TGTGCCAGCTCACCTGAGGGGGCATGGCAGCCCCAGCATTTT. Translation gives CASSPEGAWQPQHF. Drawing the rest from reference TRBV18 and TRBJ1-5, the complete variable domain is NAGVMQNPRHLVRRRGQEARLRCSPMKGHSHVYWYRQLPEEGLKFMVYLQKENIIDESGMPKERFSAEFPKEGPSILRIQQVVRGDSAAYFCASSPEGAWQPQHFGDGTRLSIL.

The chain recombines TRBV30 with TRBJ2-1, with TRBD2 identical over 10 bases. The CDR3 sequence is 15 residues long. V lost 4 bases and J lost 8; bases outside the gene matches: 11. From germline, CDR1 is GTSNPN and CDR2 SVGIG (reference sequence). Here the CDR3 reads CAWTLAAGTSDEQFF. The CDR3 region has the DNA TGTGCCTGGACCCTAGCCGCTGGGACTAGCGATGAGCAGTTCTTC.

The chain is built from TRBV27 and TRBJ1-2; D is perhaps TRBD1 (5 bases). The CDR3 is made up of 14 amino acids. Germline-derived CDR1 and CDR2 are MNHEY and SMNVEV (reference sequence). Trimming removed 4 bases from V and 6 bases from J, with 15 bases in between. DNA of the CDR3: TGTGCCAGCAGTTCCACCGGTGGGGGGGATGGCTACACCTTC. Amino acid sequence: CASSSTGGGDGYTF.

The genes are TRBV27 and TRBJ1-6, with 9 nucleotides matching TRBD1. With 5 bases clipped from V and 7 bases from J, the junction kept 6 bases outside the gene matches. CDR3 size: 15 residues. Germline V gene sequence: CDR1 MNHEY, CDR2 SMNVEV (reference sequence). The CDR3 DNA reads TGTGCCAGCAGTAGAGGGGACAGGGACAATTCACCCCTCCACTTT. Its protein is CASSRGDRDNSPLHF.

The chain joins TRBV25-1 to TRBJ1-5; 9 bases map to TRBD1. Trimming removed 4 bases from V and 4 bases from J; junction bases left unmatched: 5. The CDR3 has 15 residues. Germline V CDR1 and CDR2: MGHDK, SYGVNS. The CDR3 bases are TGTGCCAGCAGTGCAGGGACAGGGCCTAATCAGCCCCAGCATTTT. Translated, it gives CASSAGTGPNQPQHF.

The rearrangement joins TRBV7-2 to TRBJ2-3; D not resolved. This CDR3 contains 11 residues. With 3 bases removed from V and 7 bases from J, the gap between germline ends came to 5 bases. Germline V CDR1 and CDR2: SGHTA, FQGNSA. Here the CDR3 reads CASSFINTQYF. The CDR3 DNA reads TGTGCCAGCAGCTTTATAAATACGCAGTATTTT.

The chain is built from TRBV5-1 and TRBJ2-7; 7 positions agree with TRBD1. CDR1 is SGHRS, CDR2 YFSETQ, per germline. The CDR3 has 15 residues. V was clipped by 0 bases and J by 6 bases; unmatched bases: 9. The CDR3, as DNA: TGCGCCAGCAGCTTGGCCGTGACAGGGTTTGGCGAGCAGTACTTC. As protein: CASSLAVTGFGEQYF.

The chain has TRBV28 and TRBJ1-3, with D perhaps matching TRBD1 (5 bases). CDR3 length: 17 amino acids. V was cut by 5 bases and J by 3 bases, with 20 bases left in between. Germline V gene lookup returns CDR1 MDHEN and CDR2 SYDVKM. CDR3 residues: CASSPWVTRGDGNTIYF. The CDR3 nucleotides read TGTGCCAGCAGTCCCTGGGTTACCCGGGGGGATGGAAACACCATATATTTT.

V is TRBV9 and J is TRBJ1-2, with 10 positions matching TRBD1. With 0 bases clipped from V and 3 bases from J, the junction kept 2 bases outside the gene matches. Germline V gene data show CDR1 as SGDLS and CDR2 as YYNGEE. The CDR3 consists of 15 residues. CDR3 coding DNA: TGTGCCAGCAGCGTAGCGGGACAGGGGTACTATGGCTACACCTTC. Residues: CASSVAGQGYYGYTF.

DNA for the CDR3: TGTGCCAGCAGCTCCTTAGATTATGGCTACACCTTC. Translated, it gives CASSSLDYGYTF. The V gene is TRBV11-2, the J gene TRBJ1-2; no clear D. The CDR3 is made up of 12 amino acids. Trimming cost V 4 bases and J 5 bases, with 8 bases left between them. Per germline, CDR1 SGHAT and CDR2 FQNNGV.

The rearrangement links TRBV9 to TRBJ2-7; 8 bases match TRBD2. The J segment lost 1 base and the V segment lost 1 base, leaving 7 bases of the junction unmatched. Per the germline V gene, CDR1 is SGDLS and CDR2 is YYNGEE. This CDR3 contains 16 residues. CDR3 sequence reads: CASSVSGTSLSYEQYF. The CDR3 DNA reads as TGTGCCAGCAGCGTATCCGGGACTAGTTTATCCTACGAGCAGTACTTC.

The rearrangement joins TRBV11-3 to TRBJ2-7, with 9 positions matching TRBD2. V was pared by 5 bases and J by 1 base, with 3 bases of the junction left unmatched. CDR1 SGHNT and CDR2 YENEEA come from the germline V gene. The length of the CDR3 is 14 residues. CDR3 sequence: CASSPRGGSYEQYF. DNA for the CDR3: TGTGCCAGCAGCCCGCGGGGGGGGTCCTACGAGCAGTACTTC.

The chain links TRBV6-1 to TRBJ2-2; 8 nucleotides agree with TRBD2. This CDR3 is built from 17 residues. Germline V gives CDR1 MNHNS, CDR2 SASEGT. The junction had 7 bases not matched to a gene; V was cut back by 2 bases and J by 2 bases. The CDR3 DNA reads TGTGCCAGCAGTGAATCTGGCGGGAGGATTAACACCGGGGAGCTGTTTTTT. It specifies CASSESGGRINTGELFF.

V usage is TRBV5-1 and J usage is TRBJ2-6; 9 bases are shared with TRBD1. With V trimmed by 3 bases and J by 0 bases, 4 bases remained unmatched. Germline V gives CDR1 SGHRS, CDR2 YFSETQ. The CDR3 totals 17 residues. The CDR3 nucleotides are TGCGCCAGCAGCTGGACAGGGGTGAGCTCTGGGGCCAACGTCCTGACTTTC. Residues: CASSWTGVSSGANVLTF.

The CDR3 coding sequence is TGTGCCTGGGCGATGGGGGGTGGCTACACCTTC. Amino acids: CAWAMGGGYTF. The V and J genes are TRBV30 and TRBJ1-2, with D perhaps TRBD1 (5 bases). The CDR3 totals 11 residues. Trimming stripped 5 bases from V and 7 bases from J, with 11 bases between. CDR1 and CDR2 from the germline V gene are GTSNPN and SVGIG (reference sequence).

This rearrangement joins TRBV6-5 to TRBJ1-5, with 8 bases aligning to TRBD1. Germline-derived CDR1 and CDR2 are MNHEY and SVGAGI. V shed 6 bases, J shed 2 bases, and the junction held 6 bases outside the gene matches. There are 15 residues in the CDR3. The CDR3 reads CASRSTGGGNQPQHF. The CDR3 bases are TGTGCCAGCAGATCTACAGGGGGAGGCAATCAGCCCCAGCATTTT.

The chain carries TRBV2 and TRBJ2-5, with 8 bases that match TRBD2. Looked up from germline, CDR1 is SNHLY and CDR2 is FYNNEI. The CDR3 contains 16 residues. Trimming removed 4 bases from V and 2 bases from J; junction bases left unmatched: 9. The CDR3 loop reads CASSVMSGSFQETQYF. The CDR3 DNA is TGTGCCAGCAGTGTAATGAGCGGGAGTTTTCAAGAGACCCAGTACTTC.

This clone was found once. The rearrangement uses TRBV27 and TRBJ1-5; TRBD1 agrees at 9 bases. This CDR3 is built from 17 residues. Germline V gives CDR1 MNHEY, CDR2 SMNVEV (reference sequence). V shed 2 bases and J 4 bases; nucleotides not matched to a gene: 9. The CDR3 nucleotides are TGTGCCAGCAGTTTAAACGTCCCGACAGGGGGAAATCAGCCCCAGCATTTT. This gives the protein CASSLNVPTGGNQPQHF.

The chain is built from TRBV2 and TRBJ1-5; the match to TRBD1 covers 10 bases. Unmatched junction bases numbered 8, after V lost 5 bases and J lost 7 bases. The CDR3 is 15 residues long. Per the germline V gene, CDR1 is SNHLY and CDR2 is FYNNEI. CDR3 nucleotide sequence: TGTGCCAGCAGTCCGTTGACAGGGGGCAGGCAGCCCCAGCATTTT. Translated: CASSPLTGGRQPQHF.

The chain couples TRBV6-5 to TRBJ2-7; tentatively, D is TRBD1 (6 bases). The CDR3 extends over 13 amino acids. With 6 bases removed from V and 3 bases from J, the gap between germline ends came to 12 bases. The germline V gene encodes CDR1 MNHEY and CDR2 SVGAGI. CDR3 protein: CASSLTGRYEQYF. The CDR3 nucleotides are TGTGCCAGCAGCCTCACAGGGCGCTACGAGCAGTACTTC.

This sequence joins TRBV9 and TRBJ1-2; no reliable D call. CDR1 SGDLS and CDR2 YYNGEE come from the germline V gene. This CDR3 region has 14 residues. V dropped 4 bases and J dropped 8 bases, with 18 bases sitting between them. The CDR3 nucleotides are TGTGCCAGCAGCAAACGGGTGCCCACCGGCGGCTACACCTTC. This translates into CASSKRVPTGGYTF.

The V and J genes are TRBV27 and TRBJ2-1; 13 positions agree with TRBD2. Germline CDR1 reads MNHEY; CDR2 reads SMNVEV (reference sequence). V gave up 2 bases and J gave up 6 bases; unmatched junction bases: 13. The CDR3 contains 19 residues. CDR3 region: CASSLLPGTSGIQANEQFF. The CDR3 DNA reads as TGTGCCAGCAGTTTACTTCCGGGGACTAGCGGGATACAGGCCAATGAGCAGTTCTTC.